These T cell receptor beta chains were read from a single sample in a study of blood T cell repertoires in COVID-19. The data were produced by immunoSEQ multiplex PCR, yet TCRdb's version contains in-frame clones alone and is incomplete. This sample has about 400,000 clones; roughly 86% occur once, and the top ten carry more than 2%. Material for sequencing was PBMCs or T cells enriched from blood (not recorded which). The origin of the receptors is a woman in her 40s with acute COVID-19. Each CDR3 is given with its conserved first and last residue. The D gene is left open where the match is weak. The size field is filled for only some rows; it gives once, few, many or a size class.

V gene,clone size,J gene,D gene,CDR3 DNA,CDR3 protein
TRBV19,.,TRBJ1-5,TRBD1,TGTGCCAGTAGTAGGGGACAGGGGATTAATCAGCCCCAGCATTTT,CASSRGQGINQPQHF
TRBV5-6,.,TRBJ1-4,TRBD1,TGTGCCAGCAGCTTCCGGACAGGGAGCAGTTTCGAAGAAAAACTGTTTTTT,CASSFRTGSSFEEKLFF
TRBV18,.,TRBJ2-7,TRBD1,TGTGCCAGCTCACCTGGGACAGGGGGGTACGAGCAGTACTTC,CASSPGTGGYEQYF
TRBV15,.,TRBJ2-7,.,TGTGCCACCAGCAGAGGTATTGCGAGCCACGAGCAGTACTTC,CATSRGIASHEQYF
TRBV5-1,.,TRBJ1-4,TRBD1,TGCGCCAGCAGCCCCGGGACAGGGGATGAAAAACTGTTTTTT,CASSPGTGDEKLFF
TRBV19,.,TRBJ1-5,TRBD1,TGTGCCAGTAGTATAGATCATGGACAGGGGGTACTAAACAATCAGCCCCAGCATTTT,CASSIDHGQGVLNNQPQHF
TRBV7-9,.,TRBJ1-2,TRBD1,TGTGCCAGCACTGGACAGGGCTATGGCTACACCTTC,CASTGQGYGYTF
TRBV3-1/TRBV3-2,.,TRBJ1-2,.,TGTGCCAGCAGCCAAGAGGAGGGAAAGAAGGTCTATGGCTACACCTTC,CASSQEEGKKVYGYTF
TRBV21-1,.,TRBJ2-3,.,TGTGCCAGCAGCAGGAACCGGGTCACAGATACGCAGTATTTT,CASSRNRVTDTQYF
TRBV3-1/TRBV3-2,.,TRBJ1-4,TRBD1,TGTGCCAGCAGCCGCTCCAGGGGGCGCGGTGAAAAACTGTTTTTT,CASSRSRGRGEKLFF
TRBV6-5,.,TRBJ2-5,TRBD2,TGTGCCAGCACTCATGGGAGGGGCCCGGGAGAGACCCAGTACTTC,CASTHGRGPGETQYF
TRBV9,few,TRBJ2-7,.,TGTGCCAGCAGCGGGCAGGGTAGGTCCTACGAGCAGTACTTC,CASSGQGRSYEQYF
TRBV6-5,.,TRBJ1-1,.,TGTGCCAGCAGTCCGACAGCTATTGAAGCTTTCTTT,CASSPTAIEAFF
TRBV2,.,TRBJ2-7,.,TGTGCCAGCAGTGAAGCTTTACCGGGGGAAGGCTACGAGCAGTACTTC,CASSEALPGEGYEQYF